This T cell receptor (beta chain) was profiled in a study of blood T cells in healthy people across ages. The sample holds one count of this clonotype. Its specificity is not known. A read error may produce the germline difference seen at one junction end. Whole-study findings and limits: In older individuals, TCR beta diversity per million T cells was lower, falling roughly linearly with age.

Together with a sample-barcoded 5' primer, a J-beta primer mix was included in a second PCR lasting roughly 6 to 12 cycles. TCRdb re-derived calls from the 5' RACE reads in MiXCR, one entry per CDR3 protein. The table lists hundreds of thousands of distinct CDR3 sequences, about 53% of them singletons. In germline, CDR1 is DFQATT, CDR2 SNEGSKA (reference sequence). The CDR3 contains 14 residues. Per-sample PBMC isolation yielded at least 6.5 million cells. Specimen: blood. The chain joins TRBV20-1 to TRBJ2-2; 7 bases match TRBD2. This TCR came from a man aged 55 to 69 in good health. CDR3 sequence: CNAPRPGGTGELFF. CDR3 sequence (DNA): TGCAATGCTCCCCGGCCGGGGGGAACCGGGGAGCTGTTTTTT.